This T cell receptor beta chain was profiled in a study of T cell repertoires in cytomegalovirus infection. At the level of the study: Matching HLA type, along with CMV infection, was indicated by public TCR beta signatures.

TCRdb independently ran MiXCR on the reads; one entry per CDR3 protein. The profile shows roughly 600,000 distinct CDR3 sequences, 20% to 25% of them singletons. The V and J ends lost 6 bases and 4 bases, in that order; junction bases with no gene match: 8. CDR3 size: 15 residues. This receptor was identified in a human donor in good health (CMV status not recorded). Some clones in this sample may be carry-over from other donors' samples. The sequenced sample was CD8+ T cells from PBMCs. The V and J genes are TRBV12-3 or TRBV12-4 and TRBJ2-1, with 8 nucleotides matching TRBD1. CDR3 region: CASSYTGTGYNEQFF. CDR3 bases: TGTGCCAGCAGCTACACCGGGACAGGATACAATGAGCAGTTCTTC.